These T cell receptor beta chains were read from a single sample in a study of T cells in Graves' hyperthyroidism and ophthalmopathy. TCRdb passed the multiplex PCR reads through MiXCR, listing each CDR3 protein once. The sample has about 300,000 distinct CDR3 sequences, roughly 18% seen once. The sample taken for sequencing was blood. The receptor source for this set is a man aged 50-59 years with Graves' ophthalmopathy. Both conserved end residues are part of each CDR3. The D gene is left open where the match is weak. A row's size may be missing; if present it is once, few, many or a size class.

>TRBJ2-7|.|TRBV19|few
TGTGCCAGTAGTTTATCTAGCGTAACCTACGAGCAGTACTTC
CASSLSSVTYEQYF
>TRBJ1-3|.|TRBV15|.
TGTGCCACCAGCAGAGGCGATCGTAACACCATATATTTT
CATSRGDRNTIYF
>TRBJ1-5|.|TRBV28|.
TGTGCCAGCAGTACGACAGACCCGCAGTCCCAGCATTTT
CASSTTDPQSQHF
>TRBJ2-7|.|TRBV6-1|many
TGTGCCAGCAGTTATTTCCCACCGTCTACAGGACGACGCTACGAGCAGTACTTC
CASSYFPPSTGRRYEQYF
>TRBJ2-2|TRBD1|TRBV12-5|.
TGTGCTAGTGGTTTGGTCGGGGACAGGGGAGACACCGGGGAGCTGTTTTTT
CASGLVGDRGDTGELFF
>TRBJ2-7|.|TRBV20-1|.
TGCAGTGCTAGACCTACTAGGTTGGAGCAGTACTTC
CSARPTRLEQYF
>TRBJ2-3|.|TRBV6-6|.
TGTGCCAGCAGTTACTCGTCGGACTTTAGCACAGATACGCAGTATTTT
CASSYSSDFSTDTQYF
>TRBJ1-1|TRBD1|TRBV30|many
TGTGCCTGGAGTGCGGACAGGGCGGGAGGAGCTTTCTTT
CAWSADRAGGAFF
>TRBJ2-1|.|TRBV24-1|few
TGTGCCACCAGTGATTATGGCCTACTCAATGAGCAGTTCTTC
CATSDYGLLNEQFF
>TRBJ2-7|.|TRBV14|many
TGTGCCAGCAGCCAAGTCGTCAGCGGCGAGCAGTACTTC
CASSQVVSGEQYF
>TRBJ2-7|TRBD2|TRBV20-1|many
TGCAGTGCTAGAGATCTACGAGGGACTAGCGGGATTATGACCTACGAGCAGTACTTC
CSARDLRGTSGIMTYEQYF
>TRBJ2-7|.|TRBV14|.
TGTGCCAGCAGCCAATTCGGGTATGTCCAGGGAAAAGATCGGCCCACGATAGTCTACGAGCAGTACTTC
CASSQFGYVQGKDRPTIVYEQYF
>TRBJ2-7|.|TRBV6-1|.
TGTGCCAGCAGTAGTCTAGTCGACGAGCAGTACTTC
CASSSLVDEQYF
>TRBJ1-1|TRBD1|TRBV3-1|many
TGTGCCAGCAGCCAAGGGACAGGGATGAACACTGAAGCTTTCTTT
CASSQGTGMNTEAFF
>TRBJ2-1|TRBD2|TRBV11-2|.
TGTGCCAGCAGTCCAGCACGAGCGGGAGGGCCCAACAATGAGCAGTTCTTC
CASSPARAGGPNNEQFF
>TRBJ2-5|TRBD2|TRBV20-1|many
TGCAGTGCTAGACCGGGACTGAGCGGGAGATCCGGAGAGACCCAGTACTTC
CSARPGLSGRSGETQYF
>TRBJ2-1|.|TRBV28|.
TGTGCCAGCAGTTTACTCCTCCACCCGCTCGACAGACAGCCCTACAATGAGCAGTTCTTC
CASSLLLHPLDRQPYNEQFF
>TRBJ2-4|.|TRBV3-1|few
TGTGCCAGCAGCCGACGGGACGGCAAAAACATTCAGTACTTC
CASSRRDGKNIQYF
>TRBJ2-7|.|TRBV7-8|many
TGTGCCAGCAGCACTGGGTTCGCCGCCTACGAGCAGTACTTC
CASSTGFAAYEQYF